The T cell receptor (beta chain) under discussion was sequenced for a study of blood T cell repertoires in COVID-19. Study-wide context: PBMCs, B-cell-depleted T cells, or T cells were the source of the cDNA or gDNA that made up the material.

TCRdb's table, derived via immunoSEQ multiplex PCR, lists solely in-frame clones and lacks some. The data hold around 500,000 clones, with 80% to 90% observed a single time. Membership in each cohort depended on participant-reported clinical history. Among Cohort 3 donors, those recovered had two negative PCRs, clearance, or symptom resolution. CDR1 and CDR2 (germline): SNHLY, FYNNEI. This CDR3 is 14 amino acids long. The ends were cut back, 5 bases at V and 7 bases at J, with 15 bases in the middle. The chain recombines TRBV2 with TRBJ1-5; possibly TRBD1 for D (6 bases). Material for sequencing was PBMCs or T cells enriched from blood (not recorded which). The clonotype originates from an older woman who had recovered from COVID-19. The CDR3 region is CASSPSTGIQPQHF. In nucleotides, the CDR3 is TGTGCCAGCAGTCCCTCAACAGGGATACAGCCCCAGCATTTT.